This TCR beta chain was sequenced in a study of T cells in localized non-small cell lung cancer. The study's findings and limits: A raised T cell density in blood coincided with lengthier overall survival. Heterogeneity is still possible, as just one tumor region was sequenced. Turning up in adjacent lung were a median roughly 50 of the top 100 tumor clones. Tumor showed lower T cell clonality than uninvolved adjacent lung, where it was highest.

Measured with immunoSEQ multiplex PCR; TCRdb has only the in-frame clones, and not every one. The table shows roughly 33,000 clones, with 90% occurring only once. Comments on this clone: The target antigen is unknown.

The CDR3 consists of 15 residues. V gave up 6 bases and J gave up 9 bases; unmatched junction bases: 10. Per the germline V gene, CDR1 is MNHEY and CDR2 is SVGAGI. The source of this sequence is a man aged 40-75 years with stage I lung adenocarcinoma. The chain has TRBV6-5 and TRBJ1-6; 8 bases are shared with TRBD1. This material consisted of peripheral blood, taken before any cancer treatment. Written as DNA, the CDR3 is TGTGCCAGCAGCCCCCGGACAGGGTTAGGTTCACCCCTCCACTTT. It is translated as CASSPRTGLGSPLHF.